A selection of T cell receptor beta chains follows, all from one sample in a study of cytomegalovirus exposure and HLA in healthy donors. Data came from immunoSEQ multiplex PCR; TCRdb stores just in-frame clones and leaves some out. The sample consists of about 160,000 clones, approximately 80% of them appearing once. Input material: PBMCs. Source of these receptors: a man aged 18-30 years in good health and CMV-seropositive. The CDR3 runs from the conserved cysteine through the conserved F or W. D genes are given only for firm matches. Expanded clones get a size class; other rows say once, few or many, or leave the size out.

TRBV19,13,TRBD1,TRBJ2-7,once,CASRGQSSYEQYF,TGTGCCAGTAGGGGACAGAGCTCCTACGAGCAGTACTTC
TRBV7-6,17,TRBD2,TRBJ2-7,-,CASSSIVAAGGGYEQYF,TGTGCCAGCAGCTCCATCGTGGCGGCGGGAGGGGGCTACGAGCAGTACTTC
TRBV5-1,14,-,TRBJ2-7,-,CASSFGGSSYEQYF,TGCGCCAGCAGCTTTGGTGGGAGCTCCTACGAGCAGTACTTC
TRBV7-2,17,TRBD1,TRBJ2-7,-,CASSLGDRGRFSYEQYF,TGTGCCAGCAGCTTAGGGGACAGGGGGCGCTTCTCCTACGAGCAGTACTTC
TRBV30,13,TRBD1,TRBJ1-6,-,CAWSVAGGSPLHF,TGTGCCTGGAGTGTAGCAGGGGGCTCACCCCTCCACTTT
TRBV5-6,14,TRBD2,TRBJ2-1,once,CASSGTSGYNEQFF,TGTGCCAGCAGCGGGACTAGCGGGTACAATGAGCAGTTCTTC
TRBV6-6,12,TRBD1,TRBJ2-7,-,CASDRGLYEQYF,TGTGCCAGCGACAGGGGGCTCTACGAGCAGTACTTC
TRBV5-6,15,-,TRBJ2-3,few,CASSLGGFSTDTQYF,TGTGCCAGCAGCTTGGGAGGGTTCAGCACAGATACGCAGTATTTT
TRBV20-1,10,-,TRBJ2-7,once,CSASNYEQYF,TGCAGTGCTAGCAACTACGAGCAGTACTTC
TRBV10-1,14,TRBD1,TRBJ2-7,-,CASSSDRTAIEQYF,TGCGCCAGCAGTTCGGACAGGACCGCCATCGAGCAGTACTTC
TRBV30,14,-,TRBJ2-3,-,CAWSVRGSADTQYF,TGTGCCTGGAGTGTAAGAGGGAGTGCAGATACGCAGTATTTT
TRBV6-1,14,TRBD1,TRBJ1-5,-,CASCSDRGFQPQHF,TGTGCCAGCTGTTCAGACAGGGGGTTTCAGCCCCAGCATTTT
TRBV5-4,14,-,TRBJ1-2,-,CASTQGIEFYGYTF,TGTGCCAGCACTCAGGGGATTGAGTTCTATGGCTACACCTTC
TRBV19,13,-,TRBJ1-5,-,CASRGGPHRPQHF,TGTGCCTCGAGGGGGGGGCCCCATCGGCCCCAGCATTTT
TRBV6-1,15,TRBD1,TRBJ1-3,-,CASSETTGSGNTIYF,TGTGCCAGCAGTGAAACGACAGGGTCGGGAAACACCATATATTTT
TRBV11-3,13,-,TRBJ2-1,few,CASSLTRWDEQFF,TGTGCCAGCAGCTTAACGCGGTGGGATGAGCAGTTCTTC
TRBV11-1,16,-,TRBJ2-5,few,CASRSGQDQFVETQYF,TGTGCCAGCAGATCGGGACAAGATCAATTCGTAGAGACCCAGTACTTC
TRBV5-6,14,-,TRBJ1-2,once,CASSLVGAAYGYTF,TGTGCCAGCAGCTTGGTGGGGGCCGCTTATGGCTACACCTTC
TRBV2,14,-,TRBJ2-7,-,CASSDRQEAYEQYF,TGTGCCAGCAGTGATCGACAGGAAGCCTACGAGCAGTACTTC
TRBV5-1,16,TRBD1,TRBJ2-2,-,CASSLYRGYSSGELFF,TGCGCCAGCAGCTTGTACAGGGGGTATTCAAGCGGGGAGCTGTTTTTT
TRBV7-2,14,-,TRBJ1-5,-,CASSFDSFNQPQHF,TGTGCCAGCAGCTTTGACAGTTTCAATCAGCCCCAGCATTTT
TRBV13,15,TRBD2,TRBJ2-1,-,CASRHASGSQDEQFF,TGTGCCAGCCGTCATGCTAGCGGGAGTCAGGATGAGCAGTTCTTC
TRBV6-6,16,-,TRBJ2-7,-,CASRPDREERPYEQYF,TGTGCCAGCAGACCCGATCGAGAGGAGCGTCCCTACGAGCAGTACTTC
TRBV5-5,14,-,TRBJ1-4,-,CASSFGHREEKLFF,TGTGCCAGCAGCTTTGGCCATCGTGAAGAAAAACTGTTTTTT
TRBV5-1,15,TRBD1,TRBJ2-1,-,CASSSGTGTYNEQFF,TGCGCCAGCAGCTCCGGGACAGGGACCTACAATGAGCAGTTCTTC